This T cell receptor beta chain was retrieved from a study of blood T cell repertoires in COVID-19. Background on the study: T cells, B-cell-depleted T cells, or PBMCs provided the cDNA or gDNA that served as material.

Categorization into cohorts depended on clinical history that participants reported. This clone showed up just a few times. As handled by the study authors: Nucleated cell counts were estimated from reference gene primer amplification. Measured with immunoSEQ multiplex PCR; TCRdb has only the in-frame clones, and not every one. The V and J calls and clone size are taken from that table; D and trimming were inferred from the DNA. The repertoire includes about 220,000 clones, around 83% of them detected once, and 1.3% sits in the top ten. V was cut by 5 bases and J by 0 bases, with 7 bases left in between. The CDR3 has 13 amino acids.

The sequenced material came from PBMCs or T cells enriched from blood (not recorded which). The rearrangement joins TRBV12-3 or TRBV12-4 to TRBJ1-1; a weak D match, TRBD1 (6 bases). The sequence came from a middle-aged woman with acute COVID-19. The CDR3 reads CASSRTVNTEAFF. The CDR3 region has the DNA TGTGCCAGCAGTCGGACAGTGAACACTGAAGCTTTCTTT.